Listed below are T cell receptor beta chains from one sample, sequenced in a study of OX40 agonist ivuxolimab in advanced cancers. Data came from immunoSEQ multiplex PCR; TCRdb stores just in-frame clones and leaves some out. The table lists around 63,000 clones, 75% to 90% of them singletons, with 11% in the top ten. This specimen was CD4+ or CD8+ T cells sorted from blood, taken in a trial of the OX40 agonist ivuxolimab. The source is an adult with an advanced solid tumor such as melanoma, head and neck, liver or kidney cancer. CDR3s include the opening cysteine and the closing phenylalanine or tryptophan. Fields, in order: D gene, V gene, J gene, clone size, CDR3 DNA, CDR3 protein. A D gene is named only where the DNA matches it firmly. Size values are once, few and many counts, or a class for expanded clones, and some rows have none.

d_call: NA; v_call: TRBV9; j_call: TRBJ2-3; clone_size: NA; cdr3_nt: TGTGCCAGCAGCGTAGACCCGACTACGAGCCGCACAGATACGCAGTATTTT; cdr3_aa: CASSVDPTTSRTDTQYF
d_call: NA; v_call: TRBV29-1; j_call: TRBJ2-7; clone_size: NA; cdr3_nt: TGCAGCGGCTTAATGGCCGGTACCTACGAGCAGTACTTC; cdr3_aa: CSGLMAGTYEQYF
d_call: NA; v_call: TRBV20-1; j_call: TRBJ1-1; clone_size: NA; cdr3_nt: TGCAGTGCTACGGCGAACACTGAAGCTTTCTTT; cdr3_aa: CSATANTEAFF
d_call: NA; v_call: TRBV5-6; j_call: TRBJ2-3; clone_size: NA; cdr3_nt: TGTGCCAGCAGCCCACTCGCGGGTAGCACAGATACGCAGTATTTT; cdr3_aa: CASSPLAGSTDTQYF
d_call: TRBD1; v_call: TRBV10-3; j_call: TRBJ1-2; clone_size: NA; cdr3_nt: TGTGCCATCAGCCCGGGACAGGGAAACTATGGCTACACCTTC; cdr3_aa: CAISPGQGNYGYTF
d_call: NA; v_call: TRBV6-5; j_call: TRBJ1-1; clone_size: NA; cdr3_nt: TGTGCCAGCAGCCGGCAGAGGGGCACTGAAGCTTTCTTT; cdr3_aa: CASSRQRGTEAFF
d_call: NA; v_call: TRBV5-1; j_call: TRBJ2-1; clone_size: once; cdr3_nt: TGCGCCAGCAGCTTGGGGGGTTTCTTCAATGAGCAGTTCTTC; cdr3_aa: CASSLGGFFNEQFF
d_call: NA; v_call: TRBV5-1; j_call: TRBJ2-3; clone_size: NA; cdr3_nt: TGCGCCAGCAGCTTCGGACCTTCCACAGATACGCAGTATTTT; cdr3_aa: CASSFGPSTDTQYF
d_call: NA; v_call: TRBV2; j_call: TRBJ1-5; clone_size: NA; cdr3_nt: TGTGCCAGCAGTGTCGGGTACAATCAGCCCCAGCATTTT; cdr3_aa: CASSVGYNQPQHF
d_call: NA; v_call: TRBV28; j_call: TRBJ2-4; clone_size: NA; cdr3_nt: TGTGCCAGCAGTCCTGTCGAAGTAGCCAAAAACATTCAGTACTTC; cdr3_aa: CASSPVEVAKNIQYF
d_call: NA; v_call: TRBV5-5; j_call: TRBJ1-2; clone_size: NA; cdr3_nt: TGTGCCAGCAGCTTGGCCAGCTCCCAATCTAACTATGGCTACACCTTC; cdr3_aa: CASSLASSQSNYGYTF
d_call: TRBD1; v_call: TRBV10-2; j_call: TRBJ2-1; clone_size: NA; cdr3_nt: TGCGCCAGCAGTGAGCCCAGGGGGTTTTACTACAATGAGCAGTTCTTC; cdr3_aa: CASSEPRGFYYNEQFF
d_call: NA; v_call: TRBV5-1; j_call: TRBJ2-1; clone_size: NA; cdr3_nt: TGCGCCAGCAGTATCACAGGGTCGTACGATGAGCAGTTCTTC; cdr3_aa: CASSITGSYDEQFF
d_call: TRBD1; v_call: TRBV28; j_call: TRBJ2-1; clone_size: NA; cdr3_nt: TGTGCCAGCAGTCCGCTAAGGACAGGGGGCCGGGGTGAGCAGTTCTTC; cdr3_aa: CASSPLRTGGRGEQFF
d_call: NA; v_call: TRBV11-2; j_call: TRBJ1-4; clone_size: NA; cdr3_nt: TGTGCCAGCAGCTTAGTTTTACAGGGTTCCAATGAAAAACTGTTTTTT; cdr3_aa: CASSLVLQGSNEKLFF
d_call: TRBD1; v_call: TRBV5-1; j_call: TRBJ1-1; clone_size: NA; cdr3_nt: TGCGCCAGCAGCTCAGGGGGCTGGATGAACACTGAAGCTTTCTTT; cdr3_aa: CASSSGGWMNTEAFF
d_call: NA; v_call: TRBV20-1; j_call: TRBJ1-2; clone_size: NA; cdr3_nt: TGCAGTGGGAACAGGGCCGGCGGCTACACCTTC; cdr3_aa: CSGNRAGGYTF
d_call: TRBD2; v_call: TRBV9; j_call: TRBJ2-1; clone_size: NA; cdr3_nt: TGTGCCAGCAGCGAGACTAGCGGGAGTTACAATGAGCAGTTCTTC; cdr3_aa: CASSETSGSYNEQFF
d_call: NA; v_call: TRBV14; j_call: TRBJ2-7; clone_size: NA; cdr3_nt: TGTGCCAGCAGCCAAGGGGGCAGGGTCGTTTACGAGCAGTACTTC; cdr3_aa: CASSQGGRVVYEQYF
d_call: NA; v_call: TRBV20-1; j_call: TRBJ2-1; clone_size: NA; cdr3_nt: TGCAGTGCTTTCCTCGGTGAGCAGTTCTTC; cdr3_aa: CSAFLGEQFF
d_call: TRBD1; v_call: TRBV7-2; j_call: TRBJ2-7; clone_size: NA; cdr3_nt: TGTGCCAGCAGCCCCCGGAGGACAGGGATCTACGAGCAGTACTTC; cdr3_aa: CASSPRRTGIYEQYF
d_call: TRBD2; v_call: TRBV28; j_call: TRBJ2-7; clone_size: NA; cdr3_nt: TGTGCCAGCAGTTTACTAGCGGGACGCTACGAGCAGTACTTC; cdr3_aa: CASSLLAGRYEQYF
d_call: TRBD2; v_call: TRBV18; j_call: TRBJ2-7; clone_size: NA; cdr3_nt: TGTGCCAGCTCACTAGCGGGAGAGGGCGAGCAGTACTTC; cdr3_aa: CASSLAGEGEQYF
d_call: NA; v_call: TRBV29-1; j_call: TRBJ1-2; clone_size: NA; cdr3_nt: TGCAGCGTTGGAGGGGGGGTAGGCCCCACTTATAAATATGGCTACACCTTC; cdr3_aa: CSVGGGVGPTYKYGYTF
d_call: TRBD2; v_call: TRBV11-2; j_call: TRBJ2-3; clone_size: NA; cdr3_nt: TGTGCCAGCAGCTTGTTTAGCGGGGGGGCAGATACGCAGTATTTT; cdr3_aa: CASSLFSGGADTQYF
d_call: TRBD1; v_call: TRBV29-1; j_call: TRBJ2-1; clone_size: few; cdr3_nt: TGCAGCGTTGAAATGTCCAACAGGGGGTTCGATGAGCAGTTCTTC; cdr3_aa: CSVEMSNRGFDEQFF
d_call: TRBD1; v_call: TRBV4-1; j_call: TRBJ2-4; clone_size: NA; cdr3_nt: TGCGCCAGCAGCCAACTCTTAGCGGACAGGGGGGGCAAAAACATTCAGTACTTC; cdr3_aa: CASSQLLADRGGKNIQYF
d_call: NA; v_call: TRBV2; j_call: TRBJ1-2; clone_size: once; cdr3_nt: TGTGCCAGCAGTGTGAACAGAGCCTATAGCTATGGCTACACCTTC; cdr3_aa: CASSVNRAYSYGYTF
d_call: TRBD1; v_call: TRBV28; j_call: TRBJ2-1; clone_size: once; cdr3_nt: TGTGCCAGCAGTCCAGCAGGGACAGGGATCTACAATGAGCAGTTCTTC; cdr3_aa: CASSPAGTGIYNEQFF
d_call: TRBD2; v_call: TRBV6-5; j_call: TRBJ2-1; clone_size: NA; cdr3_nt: TGTGCCACCCTTCCCGGGGGGGCAGGGCACAATGAGCAGTTCTTC; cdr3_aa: CATLPGGAGHNEQFF
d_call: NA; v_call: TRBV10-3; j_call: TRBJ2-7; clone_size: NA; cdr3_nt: TGTGCCATCAAATATGACACATTCTCCTACGAGCAGTACTTC; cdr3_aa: CAIKYDTFSYEQYF
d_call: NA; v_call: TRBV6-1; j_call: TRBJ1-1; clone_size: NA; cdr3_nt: TGTGCCAGCAGCTCCTCGAGGGCAGGGGCTGAAGCTTTCTTT; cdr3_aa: CASSSSRAGAEAFF
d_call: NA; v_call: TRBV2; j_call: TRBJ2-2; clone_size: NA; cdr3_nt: TGTGCCAGCAGAAACAGGGTGGTCGGGGAGCTGTTTTTT; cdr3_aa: CASRNRVVGELFF
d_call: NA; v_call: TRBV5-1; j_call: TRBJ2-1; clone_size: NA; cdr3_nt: TGCGCCAGCAGCTCATTAAGCGAGGAGCAGTTCTTC; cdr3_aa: CASSSLSEEQFF
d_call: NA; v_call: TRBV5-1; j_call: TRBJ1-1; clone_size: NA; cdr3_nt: TGCGCCAGCAGAGGGCAGGGGAACACTGAAGCTTTCTTT; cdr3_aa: CASRGQGNTEAFF
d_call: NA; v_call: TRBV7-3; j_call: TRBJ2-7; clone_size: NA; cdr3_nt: TGTGCCAGCAGCTCAGACAGGTATTCCTACGAGCAGTACTTC; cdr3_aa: CASSSDRYSYEQYF
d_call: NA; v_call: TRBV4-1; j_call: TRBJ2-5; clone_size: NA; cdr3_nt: TGCGCCAGCAGCCAAGATCCGTCAGGGGGGTTAGAGACCCAGTACTTC; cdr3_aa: CASSQDPSGGLETQYF
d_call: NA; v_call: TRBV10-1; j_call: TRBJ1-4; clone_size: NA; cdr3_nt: TGCGCCAGCAGCCCAATGCAGGGGAGTGAAAAACTGTTTTTT; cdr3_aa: CASSPMQGSEKLFF
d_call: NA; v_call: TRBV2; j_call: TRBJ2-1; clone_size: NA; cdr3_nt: TGTGCCAGCAGTGATCCCGGAGGTGGATCCTACAATGAGCAGTTCTTC; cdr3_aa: CASSDPGGGSYNEQFF
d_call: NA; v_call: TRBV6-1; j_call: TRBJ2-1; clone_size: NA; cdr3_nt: TGTGCCAGCACCTATTTACAGGGACCATACAATGAGCAGTTCTTC; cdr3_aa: CASTYLQGPYNEQFF
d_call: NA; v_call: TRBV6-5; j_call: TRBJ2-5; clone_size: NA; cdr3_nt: TGTGCCAGCAGACGGGACTGGCAACAAGAGACCCAGTACTTC; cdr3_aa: CASRRDWQQETQYF
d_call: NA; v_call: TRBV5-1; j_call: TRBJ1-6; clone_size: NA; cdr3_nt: TGCGCCAGCAGCTTGGCCACAGGACCTCATTCACCCCTCCACTTT; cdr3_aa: CASSLATGPHSPLHF
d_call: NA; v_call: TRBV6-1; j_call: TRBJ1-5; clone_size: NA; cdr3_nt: TGTGCCAGCAGTGAATTTACGGCACGGGTGTCCCAGCATTTT; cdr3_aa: CASSEFTARVSQHF
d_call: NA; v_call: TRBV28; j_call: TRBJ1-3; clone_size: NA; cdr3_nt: TGTGCCAGCATTGACCGGAGCTCTGGAAACACCATATATTTT; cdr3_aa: CASIDRSSGNTIYF
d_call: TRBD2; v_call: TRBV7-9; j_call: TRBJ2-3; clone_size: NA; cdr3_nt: TGTGCCACCCCCCGGGGAGGGGATATCTGGGCGAGCACAGATACGCAGTATTTT; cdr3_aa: CATPRGGDIWASTDTQYF
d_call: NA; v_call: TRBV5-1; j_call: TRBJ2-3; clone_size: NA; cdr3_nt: TGCGCCAGCAGGCCAGGGGTCACAGATACGCAGTATTTT; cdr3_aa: CASRPGVTDTQYF
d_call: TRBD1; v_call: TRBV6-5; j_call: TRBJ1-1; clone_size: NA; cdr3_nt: TGTGCCAGCAGTTACGACAGGGGAAGAACTGAAGCTTTCTTT; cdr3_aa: CASSYDRGRTEAFF
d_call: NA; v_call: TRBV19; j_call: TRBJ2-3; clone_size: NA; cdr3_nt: TGTGCCAGTAGTACGGGAGCCTTTGGCACAGATACGCAGTATTTT; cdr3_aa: CASSTGAFGTDTQYF
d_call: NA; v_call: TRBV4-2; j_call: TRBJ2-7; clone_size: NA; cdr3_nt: TGTGCCAGCAGCCACCGTGAGGGTGATTACGAGCAGTACTTC; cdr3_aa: CASSHREGDYEQYF
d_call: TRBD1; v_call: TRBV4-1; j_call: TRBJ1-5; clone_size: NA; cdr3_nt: TGCGCCAGCAGCCAAGAGGCAGGGGGCCGCAATCAGCCCCAGCATTTT; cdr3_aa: CASSQEAGGRNQPQHF
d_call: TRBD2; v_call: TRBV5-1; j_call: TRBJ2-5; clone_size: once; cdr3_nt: TGCGCCAGCAGCTTGGTGGGGTCGGGGGGAGCAGAGACCCAGTACTTC; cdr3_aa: CASSLVGSGGAETQYF
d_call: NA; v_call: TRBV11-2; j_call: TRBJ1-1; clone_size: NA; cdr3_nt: TGTGCCAGCAGCCGGGGGGTTTACAACACTGAAGCTTTCTTT; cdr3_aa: CASSRGVYNTEAFF
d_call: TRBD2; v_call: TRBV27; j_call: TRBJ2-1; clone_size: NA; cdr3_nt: TGTGCCAGCAGTTTATCAGCGGGGCCCTACAATGAGCAGTTCTTC; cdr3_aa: CASSLSAGPYNEQFF
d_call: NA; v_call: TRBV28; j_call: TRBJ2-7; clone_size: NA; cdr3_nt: TGTGCCAGCGGAATTGGACAAGCCTACGAGCAGTACTTC; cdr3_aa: CASGIGQAYEQYF